This T cell receptor beta chain was obtained from a study of CXCR3-negative and CXCR3-positive naive CD8 T cells. Study results and limitations: Higher TRB CDR3 hydrophobicity marked CXCR3-positive naive cells relative to CXCR3-negative naive cells.

Germline V gives CDR1 DFQATT, CDR2 SNEGSKA (reference sequence). The CDR3 runs to 13 residues. The method, 5' RACE with UMI labels, was used to prepare the TRB cDNA libraries. After re-calling the 5' RACE reads, TCRdb lists one entry per CDR3 protein, DNA absent. This listing includes approximately 5,000 distinct CDR3 sequences. Turning to this clonotype: What it binds is not known.

Sequenced input: naive CXCR3+ CD8+ T cells from blood. The sample's subset: CD45RO-CCR7+CD27+CD95- naive CD8+ T cells expressing CXCR3 (TNR3+). This clonotype was sampled from a human donor in good health. Some clones in this sample may be carry-over from other donors' samples. This chain uses TRBV20-1 with TRBJ2-5. This CDR3 reads CSARDRYSVTQYF.